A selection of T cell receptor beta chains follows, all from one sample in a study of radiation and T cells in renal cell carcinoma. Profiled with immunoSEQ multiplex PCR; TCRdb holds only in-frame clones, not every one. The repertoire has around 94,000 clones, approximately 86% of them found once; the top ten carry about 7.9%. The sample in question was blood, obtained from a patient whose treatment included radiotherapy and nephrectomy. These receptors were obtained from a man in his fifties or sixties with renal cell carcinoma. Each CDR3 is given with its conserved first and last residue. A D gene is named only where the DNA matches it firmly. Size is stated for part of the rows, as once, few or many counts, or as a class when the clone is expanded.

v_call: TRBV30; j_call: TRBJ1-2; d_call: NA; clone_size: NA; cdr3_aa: CAWSVRTADYGYTF; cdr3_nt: TGTGCCTGGAGTGTTAGAACGGCAGACTATGGCTACACCTTC
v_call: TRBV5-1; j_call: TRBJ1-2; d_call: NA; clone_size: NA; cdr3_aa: CASSLGHTPYYGYTF; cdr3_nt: TGCGCCAGCAGCTTAGGACATACACCTTACTATGGCTACACCTTC
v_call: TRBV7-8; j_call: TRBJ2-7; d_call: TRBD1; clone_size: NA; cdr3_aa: CASSETGFYEQYF; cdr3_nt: TGTGCCAGCAGCGAGACAGGGTTCTACGAGCAGTACTTC
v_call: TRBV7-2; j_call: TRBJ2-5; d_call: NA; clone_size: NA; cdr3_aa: CASSGSVVETQYF; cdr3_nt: TGTGCCAGCAGCGGTTCCGTGGTAGAGACCCAGTACTTC
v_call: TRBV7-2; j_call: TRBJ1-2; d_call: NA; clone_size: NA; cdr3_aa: CASTRQYYGYTF; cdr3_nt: TGTGCCAGCACCAGACAGTACTATGGCTACACCTTC
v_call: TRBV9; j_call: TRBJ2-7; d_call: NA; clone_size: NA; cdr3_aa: CASSEGVSPISYEQYF; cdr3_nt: TGTGCCAGCAGCGAGGGGGTCTCACCAATCTCCTACGAGCAGTACTTC
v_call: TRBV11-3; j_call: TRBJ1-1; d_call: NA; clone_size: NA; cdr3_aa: CASSSGGRKEAFF; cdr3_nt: TGTGCCAGCAGCTCTGGAGGAAGGAAGGAAGCTTTCTTT
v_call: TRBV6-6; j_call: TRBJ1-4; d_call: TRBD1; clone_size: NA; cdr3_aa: CASQGDNEKLFF; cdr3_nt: TGTGCCAGCCAGGGGGATAATGAAAAACTGTTTTTT
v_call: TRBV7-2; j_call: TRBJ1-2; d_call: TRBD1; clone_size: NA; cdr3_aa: CASSRDRNYGYTF; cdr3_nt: TGTGCCAGCAGCCGGGACAGAAACTATGGCTACACCTTC
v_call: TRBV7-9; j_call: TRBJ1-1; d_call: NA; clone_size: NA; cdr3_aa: CASSLVRDGNTEAFF; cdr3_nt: TGTGCCAGCAGCTTAGTACGGGACGGGAACACTGAAGCTTTCTTT
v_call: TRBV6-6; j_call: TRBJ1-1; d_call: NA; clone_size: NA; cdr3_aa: CASSYSIELNTEAFF; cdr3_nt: TGTGCCAGCAGTTACTCGATAGAGTTGAACACTGAAGCTTTCTTT
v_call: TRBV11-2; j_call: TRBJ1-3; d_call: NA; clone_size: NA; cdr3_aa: CASSLQAGPTNGAIYF; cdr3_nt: TGTGCCAGCAGCTTACAGGCAGGTCCTACAAATGGGGCCATATATTTT
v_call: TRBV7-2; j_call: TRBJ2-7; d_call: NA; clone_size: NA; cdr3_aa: CASSSPGTLAYEQYF; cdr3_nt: TGTGCCAGCAGCTCCCCCGGGACGCTTGCCTACGAGCAGTACTTC
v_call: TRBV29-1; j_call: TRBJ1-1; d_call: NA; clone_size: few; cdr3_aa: CSVESHQNTEAFF; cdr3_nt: TGCAGCGTTGAAAGCCATCAGAACACTGAAGCTTTCTTT
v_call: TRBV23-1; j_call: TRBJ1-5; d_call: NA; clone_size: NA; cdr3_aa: CASSPNNRTLVPSNQPQHF; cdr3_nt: TGCGCCAGCAGTCCAAACAACAGGACCCTCGTACCCAGCAATCAGCCCCAGCATTTT
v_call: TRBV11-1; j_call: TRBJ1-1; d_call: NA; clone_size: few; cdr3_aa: CASSLIENTEAFF; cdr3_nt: TGTGCCAGCAGCTTAATAGAGAACACTGAAGCTTTCTTT
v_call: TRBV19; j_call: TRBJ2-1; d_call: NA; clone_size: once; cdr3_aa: CASSTLGTRPFF; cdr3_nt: TGTGCCAGTAGTACATTAGGGACTCGTCCGTTCTTC